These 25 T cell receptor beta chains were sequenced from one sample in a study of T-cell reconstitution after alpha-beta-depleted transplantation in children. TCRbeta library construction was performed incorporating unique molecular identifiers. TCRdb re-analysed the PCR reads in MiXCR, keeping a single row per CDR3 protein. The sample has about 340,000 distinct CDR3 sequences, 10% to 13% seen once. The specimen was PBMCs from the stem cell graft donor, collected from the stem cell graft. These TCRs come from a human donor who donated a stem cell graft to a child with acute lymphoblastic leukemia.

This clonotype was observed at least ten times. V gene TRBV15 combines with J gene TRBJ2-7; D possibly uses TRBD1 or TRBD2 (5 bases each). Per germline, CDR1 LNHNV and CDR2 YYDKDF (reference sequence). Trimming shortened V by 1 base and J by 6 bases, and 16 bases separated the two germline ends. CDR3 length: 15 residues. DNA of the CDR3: TGTGCCACCAGCAGAGGACACGGGACGGATGCCGAGCAGTACTTC. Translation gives CATSRGHGTDAEQYF.

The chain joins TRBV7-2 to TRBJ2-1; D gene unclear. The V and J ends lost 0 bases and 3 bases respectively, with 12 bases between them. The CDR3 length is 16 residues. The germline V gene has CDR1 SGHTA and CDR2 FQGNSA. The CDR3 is CASSLASQILYNEQFF. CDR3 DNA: TGTGCCAGCAGCTTAGCCAGCCAAATTCTCTACAATGAGCAGTTCTTC.

The CDR3 bases are TGTGCCAGCGGCCACCGCGAGAGGAGGAACACCGGGGAGCTGTTTTTT. This codes for CASGHRERRNTGELFF. The rearrangement links TRBV6-1 to TRBJ2-2; D is uncertain. This CDR3 comprises 16 residues. Trimming removed 8 bases from V and 1 base from J, with 17 bases in between. Germline V gene data show CDR1 as MNHNS and CDR2 as SASEGT.

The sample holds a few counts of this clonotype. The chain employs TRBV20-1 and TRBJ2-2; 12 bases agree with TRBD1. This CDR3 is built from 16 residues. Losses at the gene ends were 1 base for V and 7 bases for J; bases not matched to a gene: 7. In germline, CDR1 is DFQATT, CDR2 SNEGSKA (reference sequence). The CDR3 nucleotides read TGCAGTGCTAGAGCCCGGGACAGGGGGCGAGGCGGGGAGCTGTTTTTT. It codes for CSARARDRGRGGELFF.

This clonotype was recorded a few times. For the CDR3, the DNA is TGTGCCAGCAGCATACCCGAGATCGGGACACTAATACTGAACACTGAAGCTTTCTTT. Its translation: CASSIPEIGTLILNTEAFF. V gene TRBV4-2 combines with J gene TRBJ1-1; TRBD1 might be the D (6 bases). CDR3 length equals 19 residues. Germline CDR1 and CDR2: LGHNA and YNFKEQ. V lost 5 bases and J lost 0, with 25 bases in between.

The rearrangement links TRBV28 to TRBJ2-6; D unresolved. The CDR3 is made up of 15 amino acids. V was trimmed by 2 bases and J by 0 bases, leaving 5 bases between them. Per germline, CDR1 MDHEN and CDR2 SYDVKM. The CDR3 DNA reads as TGTGCCAGCAGTTTAGGATACTCTGGGGCCAACGTCCTGACTTTC. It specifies CASSLGYSGANVLTF.

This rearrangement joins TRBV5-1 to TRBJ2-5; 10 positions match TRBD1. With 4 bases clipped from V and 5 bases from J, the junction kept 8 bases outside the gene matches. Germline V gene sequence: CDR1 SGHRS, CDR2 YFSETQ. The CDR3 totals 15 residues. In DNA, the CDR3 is TGCGCCAGCAGCCAAAGACAGGGGGCTTCGGAGACCCAGTACTTC. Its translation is CASSQRQGASETQYF.

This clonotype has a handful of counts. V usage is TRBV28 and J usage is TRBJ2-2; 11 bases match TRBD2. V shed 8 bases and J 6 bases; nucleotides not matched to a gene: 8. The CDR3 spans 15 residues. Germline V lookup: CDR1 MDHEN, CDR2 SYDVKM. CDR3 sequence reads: CASARLAGSAGELFF. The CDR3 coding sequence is TGTGCCAGCGCTAGACTAGCGGGATCCGCCGGGGAGCTGTTTTTT.

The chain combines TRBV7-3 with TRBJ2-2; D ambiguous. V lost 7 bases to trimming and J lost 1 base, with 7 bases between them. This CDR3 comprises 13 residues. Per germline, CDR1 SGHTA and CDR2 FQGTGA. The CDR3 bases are TGTGCCAGCACCGACGGGAACACCGGGGAGCTGTTTTTT. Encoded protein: CASTDGNTGELFF.

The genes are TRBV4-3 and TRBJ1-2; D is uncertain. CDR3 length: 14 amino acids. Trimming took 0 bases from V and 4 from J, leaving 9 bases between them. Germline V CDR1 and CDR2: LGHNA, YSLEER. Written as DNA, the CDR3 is TGCGCCAGCAGCCAAGATTACGGCAGCTATGGCTACACCTTC. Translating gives CASSQDYGSYGYTF.

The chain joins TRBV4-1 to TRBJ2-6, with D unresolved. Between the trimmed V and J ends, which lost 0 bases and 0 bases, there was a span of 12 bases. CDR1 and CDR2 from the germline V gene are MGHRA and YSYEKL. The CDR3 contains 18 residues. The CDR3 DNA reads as TGCGCCAGCAGCCAAGAATCACAAAGCCTCTCTGGGGCCAACGTCCTGACTTTC. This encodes CASSQESQSLSGANVLTF.

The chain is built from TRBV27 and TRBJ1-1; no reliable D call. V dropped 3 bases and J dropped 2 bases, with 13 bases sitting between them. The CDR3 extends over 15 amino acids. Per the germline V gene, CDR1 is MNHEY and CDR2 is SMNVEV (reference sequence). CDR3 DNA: TGTGCCAGCAGTTTGTTTTCGAGGAGTAACACTGAAGCTTTCTTT. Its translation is CASSLFSRSNTEAFF.

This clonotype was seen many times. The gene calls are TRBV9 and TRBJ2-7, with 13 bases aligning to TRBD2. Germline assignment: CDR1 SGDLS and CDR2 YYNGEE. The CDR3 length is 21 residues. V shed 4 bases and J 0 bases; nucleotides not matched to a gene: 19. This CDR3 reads CASSKSGLAGVTPPSSYEQYF. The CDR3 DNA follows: TGTGCCAGCAGCAAGTCAGGACTAGCGGGAGTTACCCCCCCGAGCTCCTACGAGCAGTACTTC.

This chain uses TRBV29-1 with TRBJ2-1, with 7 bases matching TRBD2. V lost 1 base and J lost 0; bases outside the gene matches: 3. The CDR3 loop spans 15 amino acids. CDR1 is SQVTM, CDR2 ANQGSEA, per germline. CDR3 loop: CSVEGQRGSYNEQFF. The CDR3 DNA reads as TGCAGCGTTGAAGGGCAGCGGGGCTCCTACAATGAGCAGTTCTTC.

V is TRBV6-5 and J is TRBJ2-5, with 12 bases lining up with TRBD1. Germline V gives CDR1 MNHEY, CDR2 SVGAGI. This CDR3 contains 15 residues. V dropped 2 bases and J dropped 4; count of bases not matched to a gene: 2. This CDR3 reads CASSYRDRGLETQYF. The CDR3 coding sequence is TGTGCCAGCAGTTACCGGGACAGGGGGCTAGAGACCCAGTACTTC.

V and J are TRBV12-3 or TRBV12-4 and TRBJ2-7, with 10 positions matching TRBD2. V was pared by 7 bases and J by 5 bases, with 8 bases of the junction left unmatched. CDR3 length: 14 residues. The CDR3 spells CASISGTSVNEQYF. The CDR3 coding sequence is TGTGCCAGCATCTCCGGGACTAGCGTAAACGAGCAGTACTTC.

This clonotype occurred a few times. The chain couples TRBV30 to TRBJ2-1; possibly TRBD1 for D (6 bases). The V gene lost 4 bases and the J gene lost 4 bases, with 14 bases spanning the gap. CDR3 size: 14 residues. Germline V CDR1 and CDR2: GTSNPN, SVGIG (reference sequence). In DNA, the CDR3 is TGTGCCTGGACCACCGGGCAGGGGTACAATGAGCAGTTCTTC. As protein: CAWTTGQGYNEQFF.

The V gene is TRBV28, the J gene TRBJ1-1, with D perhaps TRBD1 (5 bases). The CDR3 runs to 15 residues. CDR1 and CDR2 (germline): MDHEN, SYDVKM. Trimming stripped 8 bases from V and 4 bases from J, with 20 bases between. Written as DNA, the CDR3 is TGTGCCAGCCCCCCACACGGGGCCATTGGCACTGAAGCTTTCTTT. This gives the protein CASPPHGAIGTEAFF.

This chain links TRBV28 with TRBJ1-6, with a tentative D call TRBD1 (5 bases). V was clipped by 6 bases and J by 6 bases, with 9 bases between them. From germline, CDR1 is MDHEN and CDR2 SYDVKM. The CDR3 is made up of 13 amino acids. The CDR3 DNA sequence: TGTGCCAGCAGCAGGGTTGCTAATTCACCCCTCCACTTT. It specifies CASSRVANSPLHF.

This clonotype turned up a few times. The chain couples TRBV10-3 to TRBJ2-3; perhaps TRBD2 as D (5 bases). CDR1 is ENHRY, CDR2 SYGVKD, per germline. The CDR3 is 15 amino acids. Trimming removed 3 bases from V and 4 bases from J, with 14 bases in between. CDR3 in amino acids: CAISDMLARSDTQYF. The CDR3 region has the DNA TGTGCCATCAGTGATATGCTAGCCCGGTCAGATACGCAGTATTTT.

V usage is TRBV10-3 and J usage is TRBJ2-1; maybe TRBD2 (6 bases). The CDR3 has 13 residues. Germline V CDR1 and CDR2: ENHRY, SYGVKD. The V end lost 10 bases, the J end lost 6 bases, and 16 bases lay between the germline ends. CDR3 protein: CATVTSRGNEQFF. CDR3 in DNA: TGTGCCACCGTGACTAGTCGAGGCAATGAGCAGTTCTTC.

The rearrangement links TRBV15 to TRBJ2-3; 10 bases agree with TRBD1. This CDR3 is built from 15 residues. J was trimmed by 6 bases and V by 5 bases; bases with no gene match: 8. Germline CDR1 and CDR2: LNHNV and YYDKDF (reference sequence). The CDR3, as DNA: TGTGCCACCAGCGCACGGACAGGGGGTCCGGATACGCAGTATTTT. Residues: CATSARTGGPDTQYF. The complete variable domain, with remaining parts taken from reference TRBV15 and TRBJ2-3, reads DAMVIQNPRYQVTQFGKPVTLSCSQTLNHNVMYWYQQKSSQAPKLLFHYYDKDFNNEADTPDNFQSRRPNTSFCFLDIRSPGLGDTAMYLCATSARTGGPDTQYFGPGTRLTVL.

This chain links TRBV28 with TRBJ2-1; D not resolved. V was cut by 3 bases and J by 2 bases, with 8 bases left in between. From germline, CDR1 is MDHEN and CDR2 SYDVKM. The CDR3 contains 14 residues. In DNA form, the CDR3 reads TGTGCCAGCAGTTTTCAAGCGACCTACAATGAGCAGTTCTTC. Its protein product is CASSFQATYNEQFF.

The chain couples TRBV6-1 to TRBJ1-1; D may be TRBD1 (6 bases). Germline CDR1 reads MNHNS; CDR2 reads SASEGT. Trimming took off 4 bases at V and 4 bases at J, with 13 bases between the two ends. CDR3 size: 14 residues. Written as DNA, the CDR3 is TGTGCCAGCAGTGCGCTGGGGGCTGGCACTGAAGCTTTCTTT. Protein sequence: CASSALGAGTEAFF.

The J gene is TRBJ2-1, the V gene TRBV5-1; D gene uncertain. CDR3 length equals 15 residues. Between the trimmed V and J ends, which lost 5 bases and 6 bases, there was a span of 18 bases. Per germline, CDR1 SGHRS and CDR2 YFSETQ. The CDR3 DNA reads TGCGCCAGCAGGCCGGTGGTGGGATATATCAATGAGCAGTTCTTC. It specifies CASRPVVGYINEQFF.